The T cell receptor beta chain under discussion was sequenced for a study of blood T cell repertoires in COVID-19. Overall study context: Sample material is recorded as cDNA or gDNA derived from T cells, B-cell-depleted T cells, or PBMCs.

Study processing details: Quantification of nucleated cells was approximated via reference gene primer amplification. Generated by immunoSEQ multiplex PCR, the TCRdb table keeps only in-frame clones and is missing some. V and J calls and clone size come straight from that table; D and trimming were deduced from the DNA. Here the sample spans about 330,000 clones, 88% being singletons. Sequencing input: peripheral blood. The receptor comes from a woman aged 50 to 60 with active or convalescent COVID-19.

The CDR3 sequence is CASSQSAHLNTEAFF. The CDR3 DNA is TGTGCCAGCAGCCAATCGGCACATTTGAACACTGAAGCTTTCTTT. The chain employs TRBV16 and TRBJ1-1, with D unresolved. V was shortened by 0 bases and J by 0 bases, with 8 bases between the two germline ends. CDR3 length equals 15 residues. CDR1 is KGHSY and CDR2 is FQNENV in the germline V gene.